One sample yielded the 4 T cell receptor beta chains listed below, sequenced in a study of shared clonotypes between healthy human individuals. Method: immunoSEQ multiplex PCR; TCRdb's copy keeps in-frame clones and lacks some. Of some 1 million clones detected, roughly 80% appear once; the ten largest clones hold roughly 1.4%. Sequenced material: memory CD4+ T cells sorted from blood. The subset was: CD45RA-negative fraction. The receptor set was obtained from a man aged 18 to 29 in good health.

This clone was observed a handful of times. The chain joins TRBV10-3 to TRBJ2-3, with D possibly TRBD1 on 5 matching bases. CDR3 length: 13 amino acids. V gave up 3 bases and J gave up 2 bases, with 6 bases separating them. The germline CDR1 and CDR2 sequences are ENHRY and SYGVKD. Here the CDR3 reads CAISEGATDTQYF. The CDR3 DNA is TGTGCCATCAGTGAAGGGGCCACAGATACGCAGTATTTT.

The chain carries TRBV7-9 and TRBJ1-2; D may be TRBD1 (5 bases). Per the germline V gene, CDR1 is SEHNR and CDR2 is FQNEAQ (reference sequence). With 2 bases removed from V and 4 bases from J, the gap between germline ends came to 8 bases. This CDR3 spans 13 amino acids. The CDR3 protein is CASSLRGSYGYTF. The CDR3 DNA reads TGTGCCAGCAGCTTACGGGGGTCCTATGGCTACACCTTC.

This rearrangement joins TRBV19 to TRBJ2-1, with TRBD1 identical over 8 bases. With 3 bases clipped from V and 4 bases from J, the junction kept 11 bases outside the gene matches. The germline gives CDR1 LNHDA, CDR2 SQIVND (reference sequence). The CDR3 is made up of 17 amino acids. The CDR3 loop reads CASSIRGQEGIYNEQFF. CDR3 in DNA: TGTGCCAGTAGTATCAGGGGACAGGAAGGGATTTACAATGAGCAGTTCTTC.

CDR3 residues: CASTFGDATDRPGEKLFF. As DNA, the CDR3 is TGCGCCAGCACCTTTGGAGACGCGACGGACCGGCCCGGCGAAAAACTGTTTTTT. The chain is built from TRBV5-1 and TRBJ1-4; D is unclear. V lost 6 bases and J lost 8, with 29 bases in between. There are 18 residues in the CDR3. Germline loops: CDR1 SGHRS, CDR2 YFSETQ.